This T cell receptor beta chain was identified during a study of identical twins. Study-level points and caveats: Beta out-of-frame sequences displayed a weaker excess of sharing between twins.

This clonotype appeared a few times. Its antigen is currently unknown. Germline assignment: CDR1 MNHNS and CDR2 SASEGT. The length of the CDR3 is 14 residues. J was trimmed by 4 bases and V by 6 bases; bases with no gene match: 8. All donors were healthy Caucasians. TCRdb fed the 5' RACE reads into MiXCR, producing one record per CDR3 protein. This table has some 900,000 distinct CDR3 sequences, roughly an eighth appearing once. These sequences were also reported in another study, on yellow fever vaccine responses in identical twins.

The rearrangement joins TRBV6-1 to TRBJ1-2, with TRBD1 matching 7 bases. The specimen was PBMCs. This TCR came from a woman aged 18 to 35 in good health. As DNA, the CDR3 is TGTGCCAGCAGCGAACCGGGACAGATCTATGGCTACACCTTC. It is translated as CASSEPGQIYGYTF.